The entry below describes one T cell receptor (beta chain). This clone appeared once. The target of this receptor is not known. Base qualities are missing; no much larger clone stands one base away. The CDR3 starts with the cysteine, ends with the phenylalanine, and has 15 residues. The only DNA kept is the CDR3, 45 bases in frame from the first base. CDR1 and CDR2, per the germline V gene, are SGDLS and YYNGEE. The V end gives up 3 bases and the J end 9 bases, leaving 8 bases in the junction not matched to a gene. TCRbeta CDR3 regions were amplified from genomic DNA by means of the immunoSEQ Assay, a bias-controlled multiplex PCR. The authors' analysis ran thus. Nucleated cell counts per sample were estimated from amplification of reference gene primers within the assay. Sequence reads were collapsed and filtered to measure the absolute abundance of every unique TCRbeta CDR3 rearrangement. Productive Simpson clonality was computed per sample as the square root of Simpson's diversity index over productive rearrangements. Not all clones reach the TCRdb copy of this immuneACCESS table, which keeps in-frame sequences only. Checked studies attribute under half of the gap to unresolved V genes and leave the rest unexplained. Clonal size and the V and J genes are those of that table, whereas D and trimming came from the DNA. The sample includes under 200,000 clones, with about 88% observed a single time. The ten most abundant clones make up 7% of the sample.

These data originate in a study of blood T cell repertoires in COVID-19 (dated by TCRdb to about 2020). Study-wide context: Samples covering the acute and convalescent phases of COVID-19 were provided by collaborators in the United States, Italy and Spain. The prospective study material was composed of cDNA or gDNA derived from T cells, B-cell-depleted T cells, or PBMCs. Deeply sampled blood TCRbeta repertoires from subjects exposed to, actively infected with, or recovered from COVID-19 were included in the dataset. The repertoires were released in a freely available public database intended as a resource for research on the immune response to SARS-CoV-2. Samples came from the ongoing ImmuneRACE study (first 160 participants) plus 1,254 subjects from 6 global collaborators. Nearly every sample came with metadata listing a de-identified subject ID, COVID-19 status, age in years and sex. HLA class I and class II types, where available, came from metadata supplied by the sample provider rather than from assay-based typing. Broader findings and caveats from the paper: Clinical and demographic metadata were provided uncurated, with the amount varying by source and participant.

Whole blood was collected in K2EDTA tubes by collaborating institutions according to the institutions' own protocols. Collaborator samples were shipped for TCRbeta analysis as frozen whole blood, isolated PBMCs, or DNA extracted from either sample type. The chain was built from TRBV9 and TRBJ1-6; TRBD1 aligns with 8 central bases. The sequencing input was peripheral blood. The TCR originated in a woman aged 80 or over in a cohort sampled during active or convalescent COVID-19. Here is the DNA: TGTGCCAGCAGCGGTGGACAGGGCGGTGGTTCACCCCTCCACTTT. Translated, it reads CASSGGQGGGSPLHF.